These 23 T cell receptor beta chains were all obtained from the same sample, sequenced in a study of tumor and adjacent non-tumor tissue in lung cancer. TCRbeta libraries were built with three rounds of nested PCR, modified from ARM-PCR. Using its own MiXCR run on the multiplex PCR reads, TCRdb lists one record per CDR3 protein. The sample gives 120,000 or so distinct CDR3 sequences, approximately 80% of which show up once; more than 20% is in the top ten. RNA was extracted from bulk tissue without any cell sorting. The sequenced sample was lung tumor tissue. These receptors were taken from a man in his 70s with non-small cell lung cancer.

On this clonotype itself: A junction end diverges from the germline sequence, so it may reflect a read error. The rearrangement uses TRBV6-1 and TRBJ1-1; D uncertain. Germline CDR1 reads MNHNS; CDR2 reads SASEGT. The CDR3 has 14 residues. Here the CDR3 reads CASTEGRRHIEVFF. CDR3 DNA: TGTGCCAGCACCGAAGGTCGGCGGCATATTGAAGTTTTCTTT.

V is TRBV11-2 and J is TRBJ2-7; 7 bases align to TRBD2. J was trimmed by 2 bases and V by 6 bases; bases with no gene match: 7. The CDR3 has 14 residues. Germline lookup yields CDR1 SGHAT and CDR2 FQNNGV. The CDR3 DNA reads as TGTGCCAGCAGTCCTAATGGGGGGGCCTACGAGCAGTACTTC. Amino acid sequence: CASSPNGGAYEQYF.

By share of the sample, this clonotype is large. The rearrangement links TRBV29-1 to TRBJ2-5; TRBD2 agrees at 14 bases. Germline lookup yields CDR1 SQVTM and CDR2 ANQGSEA. With 2 bases clipped from V and 2 bases from J, the junction kept 10 bases outside the gene matches. The CDR3 contains 18 residues. This chain's CDR3 is CSVEFYWTSGGKQETQYF. DNA of the CDR3: TGCAGCGTTGAATTCTATTGGACTAGCGGGGGGAAACAAGAGACCCAGTACTTC.

This sequence joins TRBV30 and TRBJ1-4, with TRBD1 matching 10 bases. Trimming removed 5 bases from V and 6 bases from J; junction bases left unmatched: 9. The CDR3 consists of 15 residues. Germline V lookup: CDR1 GTSNPN, CDR2 SVGIG (reference sequence). The CDR3 here is CAWAGQGVQDEKLFF. Here the CDR3 DNA reads TGTGCCTGGGCCGGACAGGGGGTGCAGGATGAAAAACTGTTTTTT.

The rearrangement uses TRBV6-5 and TRBJ2-7; possible D gene TRBD2, 5 bases. The CDR3 runs 15 residues. Germline CDR1 is MNHEY and CDR2 is SVGAGI. CDR3 nucleotides: TGTGCTGTCGTAAGGAGACTATCAGGTTCTTACGAGCAGTACTTC. Amino acids: CAVVRRLSGSYEQYF.

To note about this clonotype: The germline gene is not matched at one end of the junction; a read error may be the cause. J is TRBJ1-6 and V is TRBV5-4; 7 bases are a match to TRBD1. The germline V gene has CDR1 SGHNT and CDR2 YYREEE (reference sequence). This CDR3 comprises 15 residues. The DNA for the CDR3 is TGTGCCAGCAGCCGAACAGGGGATCATAAGTCACCCCTCCGCTTT. Translating gives CASSRTGDHKSPLRF.

As to this clonotype: The conserved final phenylalanine or tryptophan is absent from the CDR3, which likely points to a read error. The chain couples TRBV29-1 to TRBJ2-1, with 8 bases matching TRBD2. Trimming removed 4 bases from V and 6 bases from J; junction bases left unmatched: 8. Germline V gene sequence: CDR1 SQVTM, CDR2 ANQGSEA. The CDR3 length is 14 residues. In DNA, the CDR3 is TGCAGCGTTGGACTAGCGAGAGGTCCCAATGAGCAGTTCTTA. Encoded protein: CSVGLARGPNEQFL.

This clonotype was detected once. The rearrangement joins TRBV11-2 to TRBJ2-2, with 7 bases fitting TRBD1. Germline assignment: CDR1 SGHAT and CDR2 FQNNGV. The CDR3 runs to 16 residues. Here the CDR3 reads CTSSLVDTGVAGELFF. CDR3 sequence (DNA): TGTACGAGCAGCTTAGTGGACACAGGGGTTGCCGGGGAGCTGTTTTTT.

Regarding this clonotype: A read error may explain this, as a much larger clone is one base away. This chain links TRBV11-2 with TRBJ1-4, with D unclear. V was pared by 5 bases and J by 4 bases, with 17 bases between. This CDR3 is built from 16 residues. Germline assignment: CDR1 SGHAT and CDR2 FQNNGV. The CDR3 nucleotides are TGTGCCAGCAGCCAGCTGGCGGAGGCAAGTAATGAAAAACTGTTTTTT. Its translation: CASSQLAEASNEKLFF. The variable domain in full, with the rest retrieved from reference TRBV11-2 and TRBJ1-4, is EAGVAQSPRYKIIEKRQSVAFWCNPISGHATLYWYQQILGQGPKLLIQFQNNGVVDDSQLPKDRFSAERLKGVDSTLKIQPAKLEDSAVYLCASSQLAEASNEKLFFGSGTQLSVL.

Notes on this clonotype: A read error may produce the germline difference seen at one junction end. The rearrangement links TRBV5-1 to TRBJ2-3, with D tentatively TRBD2 (7 bases). Germline values: CDR1 SGHRS, CDR2 YFSETQ. The CDR3 loop spans 16 amino acids. The chain's CDR3 is CAISSFYSGGSDTQYF. The CDR3 bases are TGCGCCATCAGCTCCTTTTATTCGGGGGGCTCAGATACGCAGTATTTT.

V gene TRBV6-6 combines with J gene TRBJ1-5, with 7 bases matching TRBD1. The CDR3 loop spans 18 amino acids. The germline CDR1 and CDR2 sequences are MNHNY and SVGAGI (reference sequence). V lost 1 base, J lost 2 bases, and 11 bases stayed unmatched. CDR3 sequence: CASSYFGVGQNGNQPQHF. DNA of the CDR3: TGTGCCAGCAGTTACTTCGGGGTGGGACAGAATGGCAATCAGCCCCAGCATTTT.

To note about this clonotype: A junction end diverges from the germline sequence, so it may reflect a read error. The rearrangement links TRBV11-3 to TRBJ2-1; 8 nucleotides line up with TRBD2. There are 16 residues in the CDR3. The V gene's germline CDR1 is SGHNT and CDR2 YENEEA. The CDR3 loop reads CASSLVPTGGRGEQFF. The CDR3 DNA follows: TGTGCCAGCAGCTTAGTTCCCACGGGGGGGAGGGGTGAGCAGTTCTTT.

The V gene is TRBV6-2 or TRBV6-3, the J gene TRBJ1-1, with unresolved D. Trimming shortened V by 6 bases and J by 1 base, and 0 bases separated the two germline ends. This CDR3 region has 10 residues. Per germline, CDR1 MNHEY and CDR2 SVGEGT. CDR3 loop: CASRNTEAFF. The CDR3 region has the DNA TGTGCCAGCAGGAACACTGAAGCTTTCTTT.

A remark on this clonotype: The conserved closing phenylalanine or tryptophan is absent in this CDR3, likely reflecting a read error. V usage is TRBV29-1 and J usage is TRBJ1-5; D is undetermined. The CDR3 consists of 13 residues. Germline V gene lookup returns CDR1 SQVTM and CDR2 ANQGSEA. CDR3 nucleotide sequence: TGCAGCATTTTGACGTATAGCAATCAGTCCCAGCATTAT. Residues: CSILTYSNQSQHY.

Note on this clonotype: One end of the junction is discordant with germline, which a read error may explain. This chain joins TRBV12-3 or TRBV12-4 and TRBJ1-5; 7 bases map to TRBD1. The length of the CDR3 is 12 residues. The DNA for the CDR3 is TGTACCAGCAGCGACAGGGTTCTGCCCCAGCATTTC. Protein product: CTSSDRVLPQHF.

Of note for this clonotype: The junction and the germline gene differ at one end; a read error may be behind it. The CDR3, as DNA: TGCGCCAGCAGGGACAGAAAAACGGCTAGGTTCCTTAGCACAGATACGCTGTATTTT. Encoded protein: CASRDRKTARFLSTDTLYF. The V and J genes are TRBV10-2 and TRBJ2-3; D possibly corresponds to TRBD1 (6 bases). The CDR3 contains 19 residues. CDR1 is WSHSY, CDR2 SAAADI, per germline.

Comments on this clonotype: Germline is not matched at one junction end, which may reflect a read error. V is TRBV4-2 and J is TRBJ2-1; D possibly corresponds to TRBD1 (6 bases). This CDR3 spans 11 amino acids. The germline gives CDR1 LGHNA, CDR2 YNFKEQ. CDR3 DNA: TGTACCAGCAGGGGCAATAATGAGCAGTTCTTC. Translating it yields CTSRGNNEQFF.

Worth noting for this clonotype: The conserved final phenylalanine or tryptophan is absent from the CDR3, which likely points to a read error. The DNA is left out, because the CDR3 cannot be placed on it with certainty; the CDR3 is given as TCRdb lists it. The rearrangement links TRBV6-1 to TRBJ2-7; the table's D call of TRBD2 was not tested on the DNA. Termini included, the CDR3 measures 14 amino acids. Germline CDR1 reads MNHNS; CDR2 reads SASEGT. CDR3 in amino acids: CASSTTSGSYEQYL.

Turning to this clonotype: A much larger clone differs from this one at a single base, so this may be a read error. The conserved closing phenylalanine or tryptophan is absent in this CDR3, likely reflecting a read error. The genes are TRBV28 and TRBJ1-1; D is unclear. Trimming pared 6 bases from V and 3 bases from J, leaving 17 bases between. Per the germline V gene, CDR1 is MDHEN and CDR2 is SYDVKM. The CDR3 runs to 15 residues. CDR3: CASRGMGLRYTEAFL. The DNA for the CDR3 is TGTGCCAGCAGGGGAATGGGTCTCCGTTACACTGAAGCTTTCCTT.

This chain joins TRBV6-2 or TRBV6-3 and TRBJ2-7, with D possibly being TRBD1 (6 bases). The CDR3 is 16 residues long. CDR1 MNHEY and CDR2 SVGEGT come from the germline V gene. Trimming took off 2 bases at V and 13 bases at J, with 27 bases between the two ends. CDR3 sequence: CASSYRTVLSSYELYF. The CDR3 DNA is TGTGCCAGCAGTTACCGGACAGTACTTTCCTCCTACGAGCTCTACTTC.

The chain couples TRBV10-3 to TRBJ2-7, with D perhaps matching TRBD1 (5 bases). Germline CDR1 is ENHRY and CDR2 is SYGVKD. Trimming took off 3 bases at V and 1 base at J, with 13 bases between the two ends. This CDR3 comprises 15 residues. CDR3 bases: TGTGCCATCAGTGATCAGGGAAAGGGGTCCTACGAGCAGTACTTC. The encoded protein is CAISDQGKGSYEQYF.

Remarks on this clonotype: The junction departs from germline at one end; a sequencing error may be responsible. The chain employs TRBV6-5 and TRBJ2-7; a weak D match, TRBD1 (5 bases). This CDR3 has 16 residues. Germline values: CDR1 MNHEY, CDR2 SVGAGI. DNA of the CDR3: TGTGGCAGCAGTTATTTTTTGGGGATTAGGGGTACCGAGCAGTACTTC. Translation: CGSSYFLGIRGTEQYF.

About this clonotype itself: Germline and junction disagree at one end, which may indicate a read error. The rearrangement uses TRBV11-2 and TRBJ2-5; 8 positions agree with TRBD2. The CDR3 has 15 amino acids. Germline V gives CDR1 SGHAT, CDR2 FQNNGV. The CDR3 loop is CVSSFSPGTRGTQYF. CDR3 bases: TGTGTCAGCAGCTTTAGCCCCGGGACTAGGGGGACCCAGTACTTC.